Below are 5 T cell receptor beta chains sequenced from a single sample in a study of T-cell reconstitution after alpha-beta-depleted transplantation in children. Unique molecular identifiers were used in preparing the TCRbeta library. In TCRdb, the PCR reads were re-called with MiXCR into one record per CDR3 protein. The sample gives more than 40,000 distinct CDR3 sequences, approximately 52% of which show up once; around two fifths is in the top ten. The sample consisted of peripheral blood, taken before TCRalphabeta/CD19-depleted stem cell transplant. Receptor source: a boy under two years old with SCID, due to receive a stem cell transplant.

The chain has TRBV18 and TRBJ2-1; D gene uncertain. The CDR3 runs to 16 residues. The ends were cut back, 5 bases at V and 0 bases at J, with 14 bases in the middle. The germline gives CDR1 KGHSH, CDR2 LQKENI. The CDR3 spells CASSEGYLGSYNEQFF. The DNA for the CDR3 is TGTGCCAGCTCAGAAGGTTACCTGGGCTCCTACAATGAGCAGTTCTTC.

The chain carries TRBV5-6 and TRBJ1-5, with D possibly being TRBD1 (5 bases). This CDR3 has 16 residues. V dropped 0 bases and J dropped 7 bases, with 17 bases sitting between them. Germline CDR1 is SGHDT and CDR2 is YYEEEE. This CDR3 is CASSLAGATSGQPQHF. In nucleotides, the CDR3 is TGTGCCAGCAGCTTGGCCGGGGCGACCTCGGGGCAGCCCCAGCATTTT.

The chain uses TRBV5-8 and TRBJ1-2, with TRBD1 as a possible D gene (5 bases). The germline V gene encodes CDR1 SGHTS and CDR2 YDEGEE. This CDR3 region has 12 residues. Trimming stripped 4 bases from V and 8 bases from J, with 12 bases between. CDR3 DNA: TGTGCCAGCAGCGCCCCGGGGCACGGCTACACCTTC. This encodes CASSAPGHGYTF.

Written as DNA, the CDR3 is TGTGCCATCAGGGGAACCGGGACCGAAGAGACCCAGTACTTC. It is translated as CAIRGTGTEETQYF. The chain recombines TRBV10-3 with TRBJ2-5, with D perhaps assigned TRBD1 or TRBD2 (5 bases each). CDR3 length: 14 residues. The V gene lost 6 bases and the J gene lost 3 bases, with 14 bases spanning the gap. CDR1 ENHRY and CDR2 SYGVKD come from the germline V gene.

The genes are TRBV2 and TRBJ2-2; possibly TRBD1 or TRBD2 for D (5 bases each). The germline V gene has CDR1 SNHLY and CDR2 FYNNEI. This CDR3 comprises 13 residues. V was cut by 6 bases and J by 4 bases, with 9 bases left in between. CDR3 nucleotide sequence: TGTGCCAGCAGCCCGGGACCCACCGGGGAGCTGTTTTTT. Translated, it gives CASSPGPTGELFF. Together with reference TRBV2 and TRBJ2-2, the CDR3 gives the full variable domain: EPEVTQTPSHQVTQMGQEVILRCVPISNHLYFYWYRQILGQKVEFLVSFYNNEISEKSEIFDDQFSVERPDGSNFTLKIRSTKLEDSAMYFCASSPGPTGELFFGEGSRLTVL.